A single sample is the source of the 7 T cell receptor beta chains below, sequenced in a study of Ad26.COV2.S vaccination and SARS-CoV-2 variants. Sample treatment: 15 to 20 received Ad26.COV2.S at low or high dose, single or two shots; about 5 received placebo; per-sample allocation not given. The investigators took samples on day 63 after the first vaccine or placebo injection. The table came from immunoSEQ multiplex PCR; TCRdb's copy has only in-frame clones and leaves some out. The sample carries hundreds of thousands of clones, 88% recorded once. Sequenced here: peripheral blood, sampled in a trial of Ad26.COV2.S vaccine versus placebo. These receptors originate from a person aged 18-65 years who received the Ad26.COV2.S COVID-19 vaccine or a placebo.

This clone has a count of ten or more. This chain joins TRBV28 and TRBJ2-2; D is possibly TRBD2 (6 bases). Deletions cut 3 bases from V and 4 bases from J, with 18 bases between. The CDR3 has 17 residues. Per germline, CDR1 MDHEN and CDR2 SYDVKM. The CDR3 DNA sequence: TGTGCCAGCAGTTTGAGGGTGCGGGGCCCGGGCACCGGGGAGCTGTTTTTT. Translating it yields CASSLRVRGPGTGELFF.

This chain uses TRBV4-2 with TRBJ1-1, with D perhaps TRBD1 (5 bases). The germline gives CDR1 LGHNA, CDR2 YNFKEQ. The V end was cut by 6 bases, the J end by 4 bases, with 15 bases between. The CDR3 extends over 14 amino acids. CDR3 amino acids: CASRRTGDGTEAFF. The CDR3 DNA reads as TGTGCCAGCAGACGCACGGGGGATGGCACTGAAGCTTTCTTT.

The gene calls are TRBV7-2 and TRBJ2-3; D gene ambiguous. V was trimmed by 2 bases and J by 0 bases, leaving 9 bases between them. CDR3 length equals 15 residues. Per the germline V gene, CDR1 is SGHTA and CDR2 is FQGNSA. The CDR3 reads CASSLFTRSTDTQYF. The CDR3 bases are TGTGCCAGCAGCTTATTTACCAGGAGCACAGATACGCAGTATTTT.

The rearrangement uses TRBV7-2 and TRBJ2-1, with a weak D call TRBD1 (5 bases). CDR1 and CDR2 (germline): SGHTA, FQGNSA. The CDR3 totals 15 residues. V lost 1 base to trimming and J lost 6 bases, with 13 bases between them. CDR3 DNA: TGTGCCAGCAGCTTAGGGGCAGGGCTGGGCAATGAGCAGTTCTTC. It encodes CASSLGAGLGNEQFF.

V gene TRBV19 combines with J gene TRBJ1-5, with TRBD1 identical over 7 bases. Germline V gene sequence: CDR1 LNHDA, CDR2 SQIVND (reference sequence). V shed 5 bases and J 0 bases; nucleotides not matched to a gene: 4. The CDR3 consists of 15 residues. CDR3 DNA: TGTGCCAGTAGTCCGGGACAGCTTAGCAATCAGCCCCAGCATTTT. It yields the protein CASSPGQLSNQPQHF.

The rearrangement uses TRBV5-1 and TRBJ1-6; TRBD1 might be the D (5 bases). This CDR3 is built from 16 residues. The V gene lost 0 bases and the J gene lost 6 bases, with 13 bases spanning the gap. Germline V gene data show CDR1 as SGHRS and CDR2 as YFSETQ. CDR3 DNA: TGCGCCAGCAGCTTGGCCCCCGGGGGAAGTAATTCACCCCTCCACTTT. Its translation is CASSLAPGGSNSPLHF.

This clone was seen a few times. The chain is built from TRBV6-5 and TRBJ1-1; 9 bases agree with TRBD1. CDR1 MNHEY and CDR2 SVGAGI come from the germline V gene. The CDR3 runs to 15 residues. The V segment lost 6 bases and the J segment 3 bases; nucleotides outside the gene matches: 8. The CDR3 loop is CASSHTTGGDTEAFF. CDR3 nucleotides: TGTGCCAGCAGCCATACGACAGGGGGTGACACTGAAGCTTTCTTT.